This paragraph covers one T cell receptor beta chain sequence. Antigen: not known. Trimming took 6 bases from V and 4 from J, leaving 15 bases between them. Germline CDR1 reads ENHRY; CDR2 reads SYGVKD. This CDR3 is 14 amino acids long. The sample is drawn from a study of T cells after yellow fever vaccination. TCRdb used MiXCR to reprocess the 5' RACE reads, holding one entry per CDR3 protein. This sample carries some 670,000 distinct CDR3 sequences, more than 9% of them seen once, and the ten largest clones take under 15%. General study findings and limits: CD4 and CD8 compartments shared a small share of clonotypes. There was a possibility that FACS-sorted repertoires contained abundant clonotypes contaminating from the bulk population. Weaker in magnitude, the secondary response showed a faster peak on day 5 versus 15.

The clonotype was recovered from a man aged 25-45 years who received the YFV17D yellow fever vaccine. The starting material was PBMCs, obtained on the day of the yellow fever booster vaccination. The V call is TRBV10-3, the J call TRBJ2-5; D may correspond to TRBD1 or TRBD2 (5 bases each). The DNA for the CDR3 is TGTGCCATCAGCCCATTAGGGGCGGGAGAGACCCAGTACTTC. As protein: CAISPLGAGETQYF.